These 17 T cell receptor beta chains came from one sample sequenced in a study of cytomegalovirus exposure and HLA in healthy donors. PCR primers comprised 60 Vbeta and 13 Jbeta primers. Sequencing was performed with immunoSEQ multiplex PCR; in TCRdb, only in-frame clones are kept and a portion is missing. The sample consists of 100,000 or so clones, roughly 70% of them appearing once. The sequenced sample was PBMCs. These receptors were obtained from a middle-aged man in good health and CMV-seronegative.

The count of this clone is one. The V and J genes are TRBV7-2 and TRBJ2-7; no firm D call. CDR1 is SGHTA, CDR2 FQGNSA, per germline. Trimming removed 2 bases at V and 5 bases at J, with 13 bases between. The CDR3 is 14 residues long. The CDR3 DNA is TGTGCCAGCAGCTTAACCGTCTGGCCCAACGAGCAGTACTTC. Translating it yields CASSLTVWPNEQYF. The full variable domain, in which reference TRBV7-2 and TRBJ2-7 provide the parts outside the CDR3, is GAGVSQSPSNKVTEKGKDVELRCDPISGHTALYWYRQSLGQGLEFLIYFQGNSAPDKSGLPSDRFSAERTGGSVSTLTIQRTQQEDSAVYLCASSLTVWPNEQYFGPGTRLTVT.

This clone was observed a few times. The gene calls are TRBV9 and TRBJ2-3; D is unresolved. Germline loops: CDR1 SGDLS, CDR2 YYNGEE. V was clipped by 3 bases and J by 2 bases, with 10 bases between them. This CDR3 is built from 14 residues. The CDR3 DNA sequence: TGTGCCAGCAGCGCGCAACTTTCCACAGATACGCAGTATTTT. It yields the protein CASSAQLSTDTQYF. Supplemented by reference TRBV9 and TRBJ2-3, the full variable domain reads DSGVTQTPKHLITATGQRVTLRCSPRSGDLSVYWYQQSLDQGLQFLIQYYNGEERAKGNILERFSAQQFPDLHSELNLSSLELGDSALYFCASSAQLSTDTQYFGPGTRLTVL.

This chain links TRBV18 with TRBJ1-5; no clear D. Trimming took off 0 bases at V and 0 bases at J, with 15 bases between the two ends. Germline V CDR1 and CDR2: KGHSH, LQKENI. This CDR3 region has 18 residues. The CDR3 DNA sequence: TGTGCCAGCTCACCACCTGGGGTCAACAGCGGTAGCAATCAGCCCCAGCATTTT. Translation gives CASSPPGVNSGSNQPQHF.

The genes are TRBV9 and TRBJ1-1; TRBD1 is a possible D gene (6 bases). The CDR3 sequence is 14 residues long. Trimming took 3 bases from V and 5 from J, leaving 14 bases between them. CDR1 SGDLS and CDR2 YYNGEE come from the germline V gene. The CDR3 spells CASSATGLRTEAFF. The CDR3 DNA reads TGTGCCAGCAGCGCAACAGGGTTACGGACTGAAGCTTTCTTT.

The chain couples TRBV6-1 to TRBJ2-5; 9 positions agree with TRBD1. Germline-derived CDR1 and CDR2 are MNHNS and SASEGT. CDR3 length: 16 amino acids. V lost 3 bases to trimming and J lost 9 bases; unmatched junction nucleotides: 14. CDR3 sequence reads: CASSEQAAQGAASQYF. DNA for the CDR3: TGTGCCAGCAGTGAGCAGGCGGCACAGGGGGCGGCCTCCCAGTACTTC.

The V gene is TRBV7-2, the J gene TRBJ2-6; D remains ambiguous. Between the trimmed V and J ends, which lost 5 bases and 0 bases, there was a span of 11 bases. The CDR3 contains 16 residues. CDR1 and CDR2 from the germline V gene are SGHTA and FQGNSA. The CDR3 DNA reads TGTGCCAGCAGCCCCCAACGTAGCTCTGGGGCCAACGTCCTGACTTTC. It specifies CASSPQRSSGANVLTF.

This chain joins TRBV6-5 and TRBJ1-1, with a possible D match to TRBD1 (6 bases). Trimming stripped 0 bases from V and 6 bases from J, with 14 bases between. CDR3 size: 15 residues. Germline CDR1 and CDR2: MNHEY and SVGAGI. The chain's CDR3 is CASSYSIQGNAEAFF. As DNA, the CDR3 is TGTGCCAGCAGTTACTCGATTCAGGGGAATGCTGAAGCTTTCTTT.

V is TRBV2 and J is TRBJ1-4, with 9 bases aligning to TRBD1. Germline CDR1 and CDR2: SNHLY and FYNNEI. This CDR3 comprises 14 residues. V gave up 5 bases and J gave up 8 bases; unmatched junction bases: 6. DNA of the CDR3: TGTGCCAGCAGTACACAGGGGGCCTGGGAAAAACTGTTTTTT. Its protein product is CASSTQGAWEKLFF.

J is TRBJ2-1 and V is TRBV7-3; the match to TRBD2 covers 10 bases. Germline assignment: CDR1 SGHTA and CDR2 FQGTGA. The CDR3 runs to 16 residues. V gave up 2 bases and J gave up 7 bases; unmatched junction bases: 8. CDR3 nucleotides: TGTGCCAGCAGCTTACAGGGCAGCGGGGGGGCGAATGAGCAGTTCTTC. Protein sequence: CASSLQGSGGANEQFF. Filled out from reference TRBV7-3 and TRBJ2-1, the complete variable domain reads GAGVSQTPSNKVTEKGKYVELRCDPISGHTALYWYRQSLGQGPEFLIYFQGTGAADDSGLPNDRFFAVRPEGSVSTLKIQRTERGDSAVYLCASSLQGSGGANEQFFGPGTRLTVL.

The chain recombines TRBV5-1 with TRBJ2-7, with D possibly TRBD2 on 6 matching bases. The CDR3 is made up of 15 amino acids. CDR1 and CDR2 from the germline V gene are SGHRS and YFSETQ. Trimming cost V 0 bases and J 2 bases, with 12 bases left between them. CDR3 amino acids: CASSLASGRPYEQYF. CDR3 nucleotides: TGCGCCAGCAGCTTGGCCTCCGGGAGACCCTACGAGCAGTACTTC.

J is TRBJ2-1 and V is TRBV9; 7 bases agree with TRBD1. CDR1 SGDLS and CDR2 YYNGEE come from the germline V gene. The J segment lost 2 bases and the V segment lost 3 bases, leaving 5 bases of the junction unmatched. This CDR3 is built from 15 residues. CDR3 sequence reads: CASSEQGFTYNEQFF. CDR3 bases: TGTGCCAGCAGCGAACAGGGGTTCACCTACAATGAGCAGTTCTTC.

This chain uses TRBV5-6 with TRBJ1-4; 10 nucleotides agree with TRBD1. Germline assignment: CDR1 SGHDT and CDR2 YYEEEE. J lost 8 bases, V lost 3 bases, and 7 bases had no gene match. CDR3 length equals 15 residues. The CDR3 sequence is CASSWTGGAREKLFF. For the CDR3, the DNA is TGTGCCAGCAGCTGGACAGGGGGGGCTCGGGAAAAACTGTTTTTT. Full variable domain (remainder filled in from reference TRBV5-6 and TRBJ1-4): DAGVTQSPTHLIKTRGQQVTLRCSPKSGHDTVSWYQQALGQGPQFIFQYYEEEERQRGNFPDRFSGHQFPNYSSELNVNALLLGDSALYLCASSWTGGAREKLFFGSGTQLSVL.

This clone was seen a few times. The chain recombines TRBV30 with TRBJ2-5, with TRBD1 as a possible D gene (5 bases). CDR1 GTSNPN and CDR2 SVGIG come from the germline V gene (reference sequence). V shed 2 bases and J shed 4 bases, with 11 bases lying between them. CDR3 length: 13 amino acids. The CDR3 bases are TGTGCCTGGAGTTTATCAGGGCTAGAGACCCAGTACTTC. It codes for CAWSLSGLETQYF.

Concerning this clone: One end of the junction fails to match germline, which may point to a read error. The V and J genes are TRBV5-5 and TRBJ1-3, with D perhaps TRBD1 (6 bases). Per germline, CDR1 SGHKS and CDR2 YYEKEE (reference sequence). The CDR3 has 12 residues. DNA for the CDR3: TGTGCCAGCAGCCACGGTCGGGGGGGCTTCGGGTTT. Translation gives CASSHGRGGFGF.

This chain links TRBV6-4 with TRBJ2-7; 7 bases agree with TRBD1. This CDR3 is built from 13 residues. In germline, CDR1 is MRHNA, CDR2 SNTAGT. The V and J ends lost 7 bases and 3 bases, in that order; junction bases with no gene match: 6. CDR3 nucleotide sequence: TGTGCCAGCACATCGGACAGGCACTACGAGCAGTACTTC. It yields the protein CASTSDRHYEQYF.

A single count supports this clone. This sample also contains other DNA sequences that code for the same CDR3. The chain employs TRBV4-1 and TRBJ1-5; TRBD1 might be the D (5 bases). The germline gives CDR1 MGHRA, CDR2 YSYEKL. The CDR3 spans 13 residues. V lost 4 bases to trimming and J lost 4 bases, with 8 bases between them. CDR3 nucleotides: TGCGCCAGCAGCCCGGGGGGTAATCAGCCCCAGCATTTT. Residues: CASSPGGNQPQHF.

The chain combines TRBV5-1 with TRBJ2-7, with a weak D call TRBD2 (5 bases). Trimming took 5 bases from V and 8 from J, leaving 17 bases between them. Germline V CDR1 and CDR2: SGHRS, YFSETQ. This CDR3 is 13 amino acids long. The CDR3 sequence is CASREPAGSKQYF. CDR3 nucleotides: TGCGCCAGCAGGGAGCCGGCGGGTTCGAAGCAGTACTTC.